This T cell receptor (beta chain) was sequenced during a study of blood T cell repertoires in COVID-19. For the study at large: The United States, Italy and Spain supplied acute and convalescent COVID-19 samples. PBMCs, B-cell-depleted T cells, or T cells provided the cDNA or gDNA that made up the material.

Authors' data handling: Reference gene primer amplification yielded estimated nucleated cell counts. Libraries were prepared by immunoSEQ multiplex PCR; TCRdb keeps only in-frame clonotypes and omits some of them. That table gives V, J and clone size, and the DNA gave D and trimming. Found here are about 270,000 clones, around 90% of them singletons; the top ten hold about 4.1%. Germline loops: CDR1 GTSNPN, CDR2 SVGIG (reference sequence). The CDR3 consists of 12 residues. The V end was cut by 0 bases, the J end by 10 bases, with 12 bases between. The chain is built from TRBV30 and TRBJ1-1; D ambiguous. This receptor was identified in a man aged 55 to 70 who had recovered from COVID-19. The sequenced sample was peripheral blood. The CDR3 region has the DNA TGTGCCTGGAGTGTTGACGTAGAGGTAGCTTTCTTT. It is translated as CAWSVDVEVAFF. Using reference TRBV30 and TRBJ1-1 for the parts outside the CDR3, the full variable domain is SQTIHQWPATLVQPVGSPLSLECTVEGTSNPNLYWYRQAAGRGLQLLFYSVGIGQISSEVPQNLSASRPQDRQFILSSKKLLLSDSGFYLCAWSVDVEVAFFGQGTRLTVV.